This TCR beta chain was obtained from a study of blood T cell repertoires in COVID-19. In the study overall: Both acute and convalescent COVID-19 samples were obtained from the United States, Italy and Spain. Sources were T cells, B-cell-depleted T cells, or PBMCs; the material itself was cDNA or gDNA.

CDR3 length: 15 amino acids. V shed 0 bases and J shed 3 bases, with 9 bases lying between them. The V gene's germline CDR1 is SGHRS and CDR2 YFSETQ. In the authors' methods: Estimation of nucleated cell counts was performed using reference gene primer amplification. Sequenced by immunoSEQ multiplex PCR; TCRdb stores in-frame clones only, minus some. V and J calls plus clone size are reproduced from that table; the DNA served to infer D and trimming. Among some 97,000 clones, about 80% were seen once, and the ten largest hold roughly a third. The sequence was obtained from a man between 65 and 85 years old with active or convalescent COVID-19. Sequencing was done on a sample of peripheral blood. The chain carries TRBV5-1 and TRBJ2-2, with TRBD1 as a possible D gene (6 bases). The CDR3 region is CASSLAGADTGELFF. The CDR3 DNA follows: TGCGCCAGCAGCTTGGCAGGGGCCGACACCGGGGAGCTGTTTTTT.